In this sample, the clone carrying this T cell receptor (beta chain) turned up many times. TRAV- and TRBV-specific primers were used for first-strand cDNA, which covered alpha and beta chains. The authors amplified TCRs for approximately 18 PCR cycles with a constant-region primer and a V-primer adapter. TCRdb ran MiXCR on the reads and lists one entry per CDR3 protein. This sample has approximately 100,000 distinct CDR3 sequences, with about a fifth found just once. Time point defined: after trial treatment. Treatment denoted: LDRT plus nivolumab, ipilimumab, low-dose cyclophosphamide and aspirin (RACIN trial). The therapy administered to donors comprised nivolumab, ipilimumab, aspirin, low-dose cyclophosphamide and low-dose radiotherapy. The CDR3 covers 18 residues. Germline CDR1 and CDR2: SEHNR and FQNEAQ (reference sequence). V was shortened by 0 bases and J by 4 bases, with 18 bases between the two germline ends.

These data belong to a study of low-dose radiotherapy and immunotherapy resistance in tumors. V and J are TRBV7-9 and TRBJ1-4; D perhaps matches TRBD1 (5 bases). This TCR came from a male donor with prostate cancer. This material consisted of PBMCs, taken after low-dose radiotherapy plus immunotherapy. This CDR3 reads CASSLARPLLGGNEKLFF. The CDR3 nucleotides are TGTGCCAGCAGCTTAGCCCGTCCTCTTCTCGGGGGTAATGAAAAACTGTTTTTT.